This T cell receptor beta chain is drawn from a study of cytomegalovirus exposure and HLA in healthy donors. Worth noting for this clone: Its specificity is not known.

Overall study findings and caveats: Roughly even sequencing depth across donors was the assumption behind the presence/absence analyses. A few chains linked to CMV were shown in vitro to be specific for CMV antigens. The study had only CMV serostatus as immune exposure information.

The PCR employed 60 Vbeta primers together with 13 Jbeta primers. Original handling: Unique TCR beta chains numbered roughly 80 million in a later analysis, with roughly 10 million shared. Measured with immunoSEQ multiplex PCR; TCRdb has only the in-frame clones, and not every one. The V and J calls and clone size come from that table; D and trimming were worked out from the DNA. The table shows 60,000 to 70,000 clones, with approximately 78% occurring only once. Unmatched junction bases numbered 13, after V lost 5 bases and J lost 7 bases. Germline CDR1 and CDR2: LNHDA and SQIVND (reference sequence). CDR3 length: 16 residues.

This receptor was taken from a woman younger than 45 in good health and CMV-seronegative. Sample: PBMCs. This chain joins TRBV19 and TRBJ1-5; 8 bases agree with TRBD1. The CDR3, as DNA: TGTGCCAGTAGTCCCAGACCCCAGGGGGCGGGGCAGCCCCAGCATTTT. It yields the protein CASSPRPQGAGQPQHF.